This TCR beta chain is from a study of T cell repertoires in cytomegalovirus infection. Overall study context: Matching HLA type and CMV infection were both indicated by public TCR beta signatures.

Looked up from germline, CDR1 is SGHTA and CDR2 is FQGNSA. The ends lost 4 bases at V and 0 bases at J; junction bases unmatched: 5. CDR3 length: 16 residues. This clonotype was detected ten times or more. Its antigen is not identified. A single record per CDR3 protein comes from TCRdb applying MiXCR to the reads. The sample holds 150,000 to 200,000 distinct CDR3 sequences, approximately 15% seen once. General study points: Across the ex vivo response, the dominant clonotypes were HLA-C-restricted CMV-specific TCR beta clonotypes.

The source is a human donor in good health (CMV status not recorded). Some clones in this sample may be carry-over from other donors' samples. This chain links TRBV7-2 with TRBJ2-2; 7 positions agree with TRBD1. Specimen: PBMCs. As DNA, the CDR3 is TGTGCCAGCAGCTCGCAGACAGGGTCGAACACCGGGGAGCTGTTTTTT. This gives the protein CASSSQTGSNTGELFF.